What follows is one T cell receptor (beta chain) and its context. Its cognate antigen is unknown. This specimen comes from a study of T cell responses to AZD1222 COVID-19 vaccine. General study findings and limits: Reportedly, nearly half the spike-specific TCRs target unmutated variant regions.

Using immunoSEQ multiplex PCR, the repertoire was profiled, and TCRdb retains in-frame clones only, with some absent. The profile shows fewer than 200,000 clones, around 90% of them singletons. CDR1 and CDR2 from the germline V gene are SNHLY and FYNNEI. The CDR3 consists of 13 residues. Unmatched junction bases numbered 4, after V lost 7 bases and J lost 3 bases. The rearrangement uses TRBV2 and TRBJ2-7, with 9 bases aligning to TRBD2. The TCR sequence derives from an adult in good health. This specimen consisted of peripheral blood, obtained on day 0 of AZD1222 vaccination. CDR3 loop: CASKAGGSYEQYF. CDR3 nucleotide sequence: TGTGCCAGCAAAGCGGGAGGTAGCTACGAGCAGTACTTC.